These 24 T cell receptor beta chains were sequenced from one sample in a study of blood T cells in healthy people across ages. PCR was performed a second time for about 7 to 11 cycles using a sample-barcoded 5' primer and a J-beta primer mix. TCRdb redid the calling of the 5' RACE reads with MiXCR, one entry per CDR3 protein. Among around 320,000 distinct CDR3 sequences, roughly 29% were seen once, and the ten largest hold around 29%. The specimen was blood. The source is a woman in her 70s in good health.

This clonotype has more than one count but fewer than ten. The rearrangement joins TRBV7-2 to TRBJ1-4, with a tentative D call TRBD1 (5 bases). Germline V gene lookup returns CDR1 SGHTA and CDR2 FQGNSA. The CDR3 covers 14 residues. V was shortened by 5 bases and J by 3 bases, with 10 bases between the two germline ends. CDR3 amino acids: CASSRGVANEKLFF. The DNA for the CDR3 is TGTGCCAGCAGCAGAGGGGTGGCTAATGAAAAACTGTTTTTT.

This chain joins TRBV20-1 and TRBJ2-3; 10 bases map to TRBD1. With 5 bases clipped from V and 4 bases from J, the junction kept 9 bases outside the gene matches. The CDR3 sequence is 15 residues long. Per germline, CDR1 DFQATT and CDR2 SNEGSKA (reference sequence). The CDR3 bases are TGCAGTGCTTACTCCGGGACAGGGGAGGCAGATACGCAGTATTTT. Protein sequence: CSAYSGTGEADTQYF.

The sample holds a few counts of this clonotype. The CDR3 coding sequence is TGCAGTGCTACAGGGGTTTTAACTGAAGCTTTCTTT. Translating it yields CSATGVLTEAFF. The V and J genes are TRBV20-1 and TRBJ1-1; D might be TRBD1 (6 bases). Germline V gives CDR1 DFQATT, CDR2 SNEGSKA (reference sequence). The ends were cut back, 4 bases at V and 5 bases at J, with 11 bases in the middle. This CDR3 has 12 residues.

This clonotype was seen ten or more times. This chain uses TRBV5-1 with TRBJ2-7, with 13 bases matching TRBD2. The germline CDR1 and CDR2 sequences are SGHRS and YFSETQ. This CDR3 region has 16 residues. Trimming cost V 1 base and J 5 bases; bases outside gene matches: 6. The CDR3 coding sequence is TGCGCCAGCAGCTTGATACTAGCGGGAGGGACTAACGAGCAGTACTTC. Its translation: CASSLILAGGTNEQYF.

This clonotype was detected only a few times. The chain has TRBV20-1 and TRBJ1-2; D might be TRBD1 (5 bases). Germline loops: CDR1 DFQATT, CDR2 SNEGSKA (reference sequence). The CDR3 is made up of 13 amino acids. V lost 4 bases, J lost 3 bases, and 12 bases lay in between. The CDR3 coding sequence is TGCAGTGCTATGGCGGGGCCCGACTATGGCTACACCTTC. Its protein product is CSAMAGPDYGYTF.

The rearrangement links TRBV5-1 to TRBJ2-1; 9 bases are shared with TRBD2. This CDR3 region has 15 residues. V gave up 3 bases and J gave up 4 bases; unmatched junction bases: 5. Germline V gene data show CDR1 as SGHRS and CDR2 as YFSETQ. CDR3 bases: TGCGCCAGCAGCTCCATAGCGGGGGATTACAATGAGCAGTTCTTC. It translates to CASSSIAGDYNEQFF.

V and J are TRBV29-1 and TRBJ2-1; no definite D call. The ends were cut back, 6 bases at V and 5 bases at J, with 17 bases in the middle. CDR3 size: 14 residues. Germline V CDR1 and CDR2: SQVTM, ANQGSEA. DNA of the CDR3: TGCAGCGTAGGCTTGCCCCCGCTCCACAATGAGCAGTTCTTC. Protein sequence: CSVGLPPLHNEQFF.

The rearrangement links TRBV7-9 to TRBJ2-4; D is uncertain. The germline gives CDR1 SEHNR, CDR2 FQNEAQ (reference sequence). There are 16 residues in the CDR3. Trimming pared 2 bases from V and 0 bases from J, leaving 11 bases between. This CDR3 is CASSLYGVGAKNIQYF. The CDR3, as DNA: TGTGCCAGCAGCTTATATGGGGTCGGAGCCAAAAACATTCAGTACTTC. The full variable domain, with the rest looked up from reference TRBV7-9 and TRBJ2-4, is DTGVSQNPRHKITKRGQNVTFRCDPISEHNRLYWYRQTLGQGPEFLTYFQNEAQLEKSRLLSDRFSAERPKGSFSTLEIQRTEQGDSAMYLCASSLYGVGAKNIQYFGAGTRLSVL.

The V gene is TRBV7-9, the J gene TRBJ1-2; 8 positions match TRBD1. V shed 4 bases and J 0 bases; nucleotides not matched to a gene: 4. This CDR3 region has 15 residues. Per germline, CDR1 SEHNR and CDR2 FQNEAQ (reference sequence). In nucleotides, the CDR3 is TGTGCCAGCAGCTACGACAGGGGTGCTAACTATGGCTACACCTTC. Translated, it gives CASSYDRGANYGYTF.

This clonotype was counted between two and nine times. This chain links TRBV20-1 with TRBJ1-1, with D unclear. V was cut by 5 bases and J by 6 bases, with 10 bases left in between. This CDR3 comprises 11 residues. Per the germline V gene, CDR1 is DFQATT and CDR2 is SNEGSKA (reference sequence). Here the CDR3 DNA reads TGCAGTGCTGTCGTAACTCCTGAAGCTTTCTTT. Protein: CSAVVTPEAFF.

This clonotype was observed once. V and J are TRBV6-4 and TRBJ2-1; D is undetermined. There are 16 residues in the CDR3. The germline V and J ends were trimmed by 6 bases and 3 bases, with 18 bases remaining between them. Germline V gene lookup returns CDR1 MRHNA and CDR2 SNTAGT. Here the CDR3 DNA reads TGTGCCAGCAGCCCGCTTGGGAAGGGTGACTACAATGAGCAGTTCTTC. It codes for CASSPLGKGDYNEQFF.

The chain joins TRBV6-2 or TRBV6-3 to TRBJ2-7; D is uncertain. The J call may not be correct, given that the DNA end is closer to TRBJ2-1. The CDR3 loop spans 14 amino acids. Germline lookup yields CDR1 MNHEY and CDR2 SVGEGT. CDR3 coding DNA: TGTGCCAGCAGTTACTGGGGTTTGGCTGGTGAGCAGTTCTTC. Its translation is CASSYWGLAGEQFF.

This clonotype turned up a few times. The chain employs TRBV7-3 and TRBJ2-4, with 9 bases aligning to TRBD2. Germline V gives CDR1 SGHTA, CDR2 FQGTGA. V trimming: 1 base; J trimming: 2 bases; junction bases outside the gene matches: 6. The CDR3 has 17 residues. This CDR3 is CASSLNSAGGTKNIQYF. CDR3 nucleotides: TGTGCCAGCAGCTTAAACTCAGCGGGAGGCACCAAAAACATTCAGTACTTC.

The sample holds many counts of this clonotype. This chain links TRBV5-5 with TRBJ2-6; tentatively, D is TRBD1 (5 bases). Deletions cut 0 bases from V and 4 bases from J, with 14 bases between. The CDR3 totals 17 residues. The germline V gene encodes CDR1 SGHKS and CDR2 YYEKEE (reference sequence). The CDR3 bases are TGTGCCAGCAGCTTGGGACTCAGGGTAGAAGGGGCCAACGTCCTGACTTTC. Translation gives CASSLGLRVEGANVLTF.

CDR3 bases: TGCGCCAGCAGCTTGGCGATAGCGGGAGGCCGGGGGGTAAAAAACATTCAGTACTTC. Translating gives CASSLAIAGGRGVKNIQYF. The rearrangement joins TRBV5-1 to TRBJ2-4; 10 bases are a match to TRBD2. CDR3 length: 19 residues. J was trimmed by 4 bases and V by 0 bases; bases with no gene match: 13. Germline V gene lookup returns CDR1 SGHRS and CDR2 YFSETQ.

This clonotype was observed a few times. The V call is TRBV20-1, the J call TRBJ2-5; TRBD2 matches at 11 bases. The DNA end is a closer match to TRBJ2-7, so the J assignment may be wrong. Germline loops: CDR1 DFQATT, CDR2 SNEGSKA (reference sequence). This CDR3 comprises 14 residues. CDR3 sequence reads: CSASRLAGKNEQYF. CDR3 in DNA: TGCAGTGCTAGCAGACTAGCGGGAAAGAACGAGCAGTACTTC.

As for this clonotype: A much larger clonotype is one base distant, so this may be a read error. J is TRBJ2-3 and V is TRBV20-1, with 7 nucleotides matching TRBD2. The CDR3 runs to 17 residues. The germline gives CDR1 DFQATT, CDR2 SNEGSKA (reference sequence). The CDR3 nucleotides are TGCAGTGCTGGAGATTCGGGCCCTAGCGGAATTGCAGATACGCAGTATTTT. It translates to CSAGDSGPSGIADTQYF.

V gene TRBV28 combines with J gene TRBJ2-7; a weak D match, TRBD1 (5 bases). The ends were cut back, 3 bases at V and 4 bases at J, with 16 bases in the middle. This CDR3 is built from 15 residues. CDR1 MDHEN and CDR2 SYDVKM come from the germline V gene. The CDR3, as DNA: TGTGCCAGCAGTTTCGGGCAGGGATCCACTTACGAGCAGTACTTC. Its protein product is CASSFGQGSTYEQYF.

This clonotype was seen more than once but under ten times. The chain couples TRBV27 to TRBJ2-3; TRBD2 agrees at 9 bases. The CDR3 is 16 residues long. Trimming cost V 5 bases and J 0 bases; bases outside gene matches: 6. CDR1 and CDR2 (germline): MNHEY, SMNVEV (reference sequence). CDR3 sequence (DNA): TGTGCCAGCAGTCATTCTAGCGGGATAAGCACAGATACGCAGTATTTT. Protein: CASSHSSGISTDTQYF.

There are a few counts of this clonotype. The chain links TRBV11-2 to TRBJ2-1; perhaps D is TRBD1 or TRBD2 (5 bases each). Per the germline V gene, CDR1 is SGHAT and CDR2 is FQNNGV. The CDR3 totals 15 residues. V gave up 1 base and J gave up 6 bases, with 13 bases separating them. The CDR3: CASSLGGYITNEQFF. CDR3 nucleotide sequence: TGTGCCAGCAGCTTAGGGGGGTACATAACCAATGAGCAGTTCTTC.

The chain couples TRBV5-8 to TRBJ2-7; D may be TRBD1 (5 bases). The CDR3 has 17 amino acids. V lost 1 base, J lost 5 bases, and 22 bases lay in between. Germline assignment: CDR1 SGHTS and CDR2 YDEGEE. DNA for the CDR3: TGTGCCAGCAGCTTGCTCTTGGGGCACCTCGCCCACCACGAGCAGTACTTC. This sequence encodes CASSLLLGHLAHHEQYF.

CDR3 protein: CASSPLDRRLLYEQYF. DNA of the CDR3: TGTGCCAGCAGTCCGCTGGACAGGCGATTACTCTACGAGCAGTACTTC. This chain joins TRBV28 and TRBJ2-7, with TRBD1 matching 7 bases. Germline trimming cut 5 bases from V and 3 bases from J; bases unmatched to any gene: 13. CDR1 and CDR2 from the germline V gene are MDHEN and SYDVKM. The CDR3 is 16 residues long.

This clonotype was counted at least ten times. V is TRBV20-1 and J is TRBJ2-5; tentative D call: TRBD2 (7 bases). There are 14 residues in the CDR3. CDR1 DFQATT and CDR2 SNEGSKA come from the germline V gene (reference sequence). V lost 0 bases and J 4 bases, leaving 12 bases between the germline ends. The CDR3 sequence: CSARDRGGAETQYF. The CDR3 DNA is TGCAGTGCTAGAGATAGGGGGGGGGCAGAGACCCAGTACTTC.

This clonotype has more than one count but fewer than ten. This sequence joins TRBV18 and TRBJ2-3, with a possible D match to TRBD2 (5 bases). There are 15 residues in the CDR3. Between the trimmed V and J ends, which lost 3 bases and 8 bases, there was a span of 18 bases. Germline V CDR1 and CDR2: KGHSH, LQKENI. The CDR3: CASSPRELQLGTQYF. The CDR3 coding sequence is TGTGCCAGCTCACCGAGGGAGTTACAGTTGGGTACGCAGTATTTT. Variable domain in full (rest from reference TRBV18 and TRBJ2-3): NAGVMQNPRHLVRRRGQEARLRCSPMKGHSHVYWYRQLPEEGLKFMVYLQKENIIDESGMPKERFSAEFPKEGPSILRIQQVVRGDSAAYFCASSPRELQLGTQYFGPGTRLTVL.